A selection of T cell receptor beta chains follows, all from one sample in a study of T cell responses to AZD1222 COVID-19 vaccine. Produced via immunoSEQ multiplex PCR; TCRdb's table is partial and in-frame only. The sample shows some 69,000 clones, about 80% of them seen only once. Sequenced material: peripheral blood, taken 28 days after the second AZD1222 dose. These receptors came from an adult who received the AZD1222 COVID-19 vaccine. Both conserved end residues are part of each CDR3. Each record gives: CDR3 protein, CDR3 DNA, J gene, D gene, clone size, V gene. The D gene is left open where the match is weak. Size is stated for part of the rows, as once, few or many counts, or as a class when the clone is expanded.

CDR3aa: CASSLPPGQGTETQYF
CDR3nt: TGTGCCAGCAGCTTACCCCCGGGACAGGGGACAGAGACCCAGTACTTC
j_gene: TRBJ2-5
d_gene: TRBD1
abundance: -
v_gene: TRBV7-9

CDR3aa: CASRVGGQVNYGYTF
CDR3nt: TGTGCCAGTAGAGTAGGAGGACAGGTTAACTATGGCTACACCTTC
j_gene: TRBJ1-2
d_gene: TRBD1
abundance: -
v_gene: TRBV19

CDR3aa: CASRPTSGANNEQFF
CDR3nt: TGCGCCAGCAGACCGACTAGCGGGGCTAACAATGAGCAGTTCTTC
j_gene: TRBJ2-1
d_gene: TRBD2
abundance: -
v_gene: TRBV5-1

CDR3aa: CASSLSGQGNTGELFF
CDR3nt: TGCGCCAGCAGCTTGAGTGGACAGGGGAACACCGGGGAGCTGTTTTTT
j_gene: TRBJ2-2
d_gene: TRBD1
abundance: -
v_gene: TRBV5-1

CDR3aa: CASSLFAGLVSSPLHF
CDR3nt: TGTGCCAGCAGCTTATTCGCGGGGCTAGTTAGTTCACCCCTCCACTTT
j_gene: TRBJ1-6
d_gene: -
abundance: -
v_gene: TRBV7-2

CDR3aa: CASSSGGRGIYNEQFF
CDR3nt: TGTGCCAGCAGCTCCGGTGGGCGGGGCATCTACAATGAGCAGTTCTTC
j_gene: TRBJ2-1
d_gene: -
abundance: -
v_gene: TRBV7-2

CDR3aa: CASSSPVVAGNRYNEQFF
CDR3nt: TGTGCCAGCAGCAGCCCCGTGGTAGCGGGAAATAGGTACAATGAGCAGTTCTTC
j_gene: TRBJ2-1
d_gene: TRBD2
abundance: -
v_gene: TRBV11-2

CDR3aa: CASSRYLVSGADTGELFF
CDR3nt: TGCGCCAGCAGCCGCTACCTTGTTTCGGGGGCGGACACCGGGGAGCTGTTTTTT
j_gene: TRBJ2-2
d_gene: -
abundance: -
v_gene: TRBV4-3

CDR3aa: CASSEDLGQGSYEQYF
CDR3nt: TGTGCCAGCAGTGAAGATTTGGGACAGGGTTCCTACGAGCAGTACTTC
j_gene: TRBJ2-7
d_gene: TRBD1
abundance: few
v_gene: TRBV6-1

CDR3aa: CAISEVSGAGALGNTIYF
CDR3nt: TGTGCCATCAGTGAGGTCTCCGGGGCAGGGGCTCTCGGAAACACCATATATTTT
j_gene: TRBJ1-3
d_gene: -
abundance: -
v_gene: TRBV10-3

CDR3aa: CASSPLGQNTEAFF
CDR3nt: TGTGCCAGCTCACCACTCGGCCAGAACACTGAAGCTTTCTTT
j_gene: TRBJ1-1
d_gene: -
abundance: -
v_gene: TRBV18

CDR3aa: CASSKTQGATDTQYF
CDR3nt: TGTGCCAGCAGTAAGACACAGGGGGCAACAGATACGCAGTATTTT
j_gene: TRBJ2-3
d_gene: TRBD1
abundance: -
v_gene: TRBV7-6

CDR3aa: CASSRGEGPYEQYF
CDR3nt: TGTGCCAGCTCACGCGGGGAGGGACCCTACGAGCAGTACTTC
j_gene: TRBJ2-7
d_gene: TRBD2
abundance: -
v_gene: TRBV18

CDR3aa: CASSRPSGREKLFF
CDR3nt: TGTGCCAGCAGCCGCCCTTCGGGAAGGGAAAAACTGTTTTTT
j_gene: TRBJ1-4
d_gene: -
abundance: once
v_gene: TRBV14

CDR3aa: CAWRGASGEARWTGELFF
CDR3nt: TGTGCCTGGAGAGGGGCTTCAGGGGAGGCTAGATGGACCGGGGAGCTGTTTTTT
j_gene: TRBJ2-2
d_gene: -
abundance: -
v_gene: TRBV30

CDR3aa: CSASPGEQYF
CDR3nt: TGCAGTGCTAGTCCAGGGGAGCAGTACTTC
j_gene: TRBJ2-7
d_gene: -
abundance: -
v_gene: TRBV20-1

CDR3aa: CASSQGAYGYTF
CDR3nt: TGTGCCAGCAGCCAAGGGGCCTATGGCTACACCTTC
j_gene: TRBJ1-2
d_gene: -
abundance: -
v_gene: TRBV3-1/TRBV3-2

CDR3aa: CAWSFERGLDGYTF
CDR3nt: TGTGCCTGGAGTTTTGAGAGGGGTCTCGATGGCTACACCTTC
j_gene: TRBJ1-2
d_gene: -
abundance: -
v_gene: TRBV30

CDR3aa: CASSQGRDQPQHF
CDR3nt: TGTGCCAGCAGCCAGGGACGAGATCAGCCCCAGCATTTT
j_gene: TRBJ1-5
d_gene: -
abundance: -
v_gene: TRBV6-5

CDR3aa: CASSPTRGDTQYF
CDR3nt: TGTGCCAGCTCACCGACCAGGGGAGATACGCAGTATTTT
j_gene: TRBJ2-3
d_gene: -
abundance: -
v_gene: TRBV18

CDR3aa: CASSPRGGTYLEAFF
CDR3nt: TGTGCCAGCAGCCCGAGGGGGGGGACCTACCTAGAGGCTTTCTTT
j_gene: TRBJ1-1
d_gene: -
abundance: -
v_gene: TRBV7-6

CDR3aa: CASSLTRRETQYF
CDR3nt: TGTGCCAGCAGCTTGACTAGGCGGGAGACCCAGTACTTC
j_gene: TRBJ2-5
d_gene: -
abundance: -
v_gene: TRBV7-2

CDR3aa: CASSLVSGGRHEQFF
CDR3nt: TGTGCCAGCAGCTTGGTTAGCGGGGGGAGGCATGAGCAGTTCTTC
j_gene: TRBJ2-1
d_gene: TRBD2
abundance: -
v_gene: TRBV5-6

CDR3aa: CASSRPDRVNTF
CDR3nt: TGTGCCAGCAGCCGCCCGGACAGGGTAAACACCTTC
j_gene: TRBJ1-2
d_gene: TRBD1
abundance: -
v_gene: TRBV6-5

CDR3aa: CASSTPIGTLNTEAFF
CDR3nt: TGTGCCAGTAGTACCCCGATAGGGACCTTGAACACTGAAGCTTTCTTT
j_gene: TRBJ1-1
d_gene: -
abundance: -
v_gene: TRBV19

CDR3aa: CASSQDRREQAFF
CDR3nt: TGCGCCAGCAGCCAAGATAGGCGAGAGCAGGCTTTCTTT
j_gene: TRBJ1-1
d_gene: -
abundance: -
v_gene: TRBV4-1

CDR3aa: CASSKEGRRISYEQYF
CDR3nt: TGTGCCAGTAGTAAGGAGGGTAGGAGAATATCCTACGAGCAGTACTTC
j_gene: TRBJ2-7
d_gene: -
abundance: -
v_gene: TRBV19

CDR3aa: CASGSGHDPSNYGYTF
CDR3nt: TGTGCCAGCGGGTCGGGACACGACCCTTCCAACTATGGCTACACCTTC
j_gene: TRBJ1-2
d_gene: -
abundance: -
v_gene: TRBV2

CDR3aa: CASRSEQGANEQFF
CDR3nt: TGTGCCAGCAGATCCGAACAGGGGGCCAATGAGCAGTTCTTC
j_gene: TRBJ2-1
d_gene: TRBD1
abundance: -
v_gene: TRBV7-2

CDR3aa: CASSFGGNTGELFF
CDR3nt: TGCGCCAGCAGCTTTGGGGGGAACACCGGGGAGCTGTTTTTT
j_gene: TRBJ2-2
d_gene: -
abundance: -
v_gene: TRBV5-1

CDR3aa: CASRKSRLETQYF
CDR3nt: TGTGCCAGCAGGAAATCTAGGCTGGAGACCCAGTACTTC
j_gene: TRBJ2-5
d_gene: -
abundance: once
v_gene: TRBV2